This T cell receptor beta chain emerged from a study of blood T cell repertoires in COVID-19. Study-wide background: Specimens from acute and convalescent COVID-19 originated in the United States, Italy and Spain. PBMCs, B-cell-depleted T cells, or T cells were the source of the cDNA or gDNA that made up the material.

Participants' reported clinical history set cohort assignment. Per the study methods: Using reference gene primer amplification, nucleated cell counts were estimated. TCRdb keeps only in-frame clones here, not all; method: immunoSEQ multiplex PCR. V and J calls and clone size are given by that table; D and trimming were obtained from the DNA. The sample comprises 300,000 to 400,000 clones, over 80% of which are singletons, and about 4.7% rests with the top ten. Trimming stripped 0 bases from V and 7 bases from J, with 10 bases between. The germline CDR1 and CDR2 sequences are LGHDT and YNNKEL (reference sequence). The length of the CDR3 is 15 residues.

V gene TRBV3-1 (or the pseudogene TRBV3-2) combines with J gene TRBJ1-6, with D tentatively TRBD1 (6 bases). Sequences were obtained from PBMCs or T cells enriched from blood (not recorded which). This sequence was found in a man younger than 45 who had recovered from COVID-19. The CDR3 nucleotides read TGTGCCAGCAGCCAAGACGGGCAGGGGAATTCACCCCTCCACTTT. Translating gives CASSQDGQGNSPLHF.